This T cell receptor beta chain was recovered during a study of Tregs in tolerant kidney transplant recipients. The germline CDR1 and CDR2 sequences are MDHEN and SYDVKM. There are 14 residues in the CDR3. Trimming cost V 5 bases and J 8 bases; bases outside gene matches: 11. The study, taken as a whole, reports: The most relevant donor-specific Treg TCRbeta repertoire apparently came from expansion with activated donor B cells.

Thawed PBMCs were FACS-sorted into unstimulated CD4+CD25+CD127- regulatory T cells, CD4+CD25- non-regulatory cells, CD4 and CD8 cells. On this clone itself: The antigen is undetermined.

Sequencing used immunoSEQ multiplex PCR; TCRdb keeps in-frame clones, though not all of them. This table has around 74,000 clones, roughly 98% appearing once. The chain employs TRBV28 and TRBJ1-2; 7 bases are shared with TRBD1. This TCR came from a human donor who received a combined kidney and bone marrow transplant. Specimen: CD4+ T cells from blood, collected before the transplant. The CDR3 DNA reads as TGTGCCAGCAGTGAGGGCCGACAGGGTTGGGGCTACACCTTC. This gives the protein CASSEGRQGWGYTF.